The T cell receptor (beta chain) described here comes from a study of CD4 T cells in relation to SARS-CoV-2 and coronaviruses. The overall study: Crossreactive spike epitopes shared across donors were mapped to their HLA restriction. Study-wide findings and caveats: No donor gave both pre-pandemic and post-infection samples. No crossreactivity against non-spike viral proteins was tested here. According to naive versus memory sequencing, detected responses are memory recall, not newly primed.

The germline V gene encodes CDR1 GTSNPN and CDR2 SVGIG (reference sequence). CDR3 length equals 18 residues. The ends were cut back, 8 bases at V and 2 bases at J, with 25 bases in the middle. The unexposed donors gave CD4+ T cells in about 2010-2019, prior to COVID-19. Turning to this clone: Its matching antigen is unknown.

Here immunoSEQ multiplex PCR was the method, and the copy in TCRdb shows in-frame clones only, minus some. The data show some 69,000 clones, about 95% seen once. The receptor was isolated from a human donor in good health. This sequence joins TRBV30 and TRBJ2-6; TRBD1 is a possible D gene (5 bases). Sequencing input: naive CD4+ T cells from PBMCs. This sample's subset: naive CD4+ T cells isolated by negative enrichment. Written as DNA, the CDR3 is TGTGCCAGTTTATATAGGACATCCCGAGGAGCTGGGGCCAACGTCCTGACTTTC. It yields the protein CASLYRTSRGAGANVLTF.